The T cell receptor gamma chain described here comes from a study of gamma delta lymphoproliferative disorders and STAT genes. Genomic DNA from isolated PBMCs served as the sequencing template. TCRdb re-processed the multiplex PCR reads using CATT. The top ten hold approximately 3% of the sample, which has around 4,500 gamma-chain clones, approximately 7.9% seen once. This clone was recorded many times. The specimen was blood. The TCR was taken from a human donor in good health.

The CDR3 DNA is TGTGCCTTGTGGGATCAACGTAACAAACGTACCCCGAATTATTATAAGAAACTCTTT. This translates into CALWDQRNKRTPNYYKKLF. The V gene is TRGV9, the J gene TRGJ1 or TRGJ2. No J gene was available from TCRdb, and it was assigned here by a germline match of the DNA. V was clipped by 4 bases and J by 0 bases; unmatched bases: 21. Germline V gives CDR1 GITISATS, CDR2 ISYDGTV (reference sequence). The CDR3 sequence is 19 residues long.